One sample yielded the 5 T cell receptor beta chains listed below, sequenced in a study of blood T cell repertoires in COVID-19. Sequencing was performed with immunoSEQ multiplex PCR; in TCRdb, only in-frame clones are kept and a portion is missing. Here the sample spans about 110,000 clones, about 85% being singletons. The sequenced material came from peripheral blood. The source of these receptors is a woman in her 70s with acute or convalescent COVID-19.

The chain combines TRBV20-1 with TRBJ1-2; 7 nucleotides line up with TRBD1. Germline V lookup: CDR1 DFQATT, CDR2 SNEGSKA (reference sequence). The CDR3 runs 12 residues. Unmatched junction bases numbered 5, after V lost 3 bases and J lost 7 bases. CDR3 nucleotides: TGCAGTGCTAGTAAGACAGGGTTTGGCTACACCTTC. Translation: CSASKTGFGYTF.

This clone was counted once. V usage is TRBV27 and J usage is TRBJ1-5; D is undetermined. Trimming removed 2 bases at V and 11 bases at J, with 13 bases between. Germline V gene lookup returns CDR1 MNHEY and CDR2 SMNVEV (reference sequence). This CDR3 is built from 13 residues. Here the CDR3 reads CASSLGGFGAQHF. The CDR3 nucleotides are TGTGCCAGCAGTTTAGGAGGGTTCGGGGCCCAGCATTTT.

This chain links TRBV6-6 with TRBJ2-4; 10 bases agree with TRBD2. The CDR3 contains 20 residues. The J segment lost 1 base and the V segment lost 5 bases, leaving 17 bases of the junction unmatched. Germline CDR1 reads MNHNY; CDR2 reads SVGAGI (reference sequence). The CDR3 is CASSQLTSGAPPGAKNIQYF. The CDR3 DNA follows: TGTGCCAGCAGTCAATTAACTAGCGGGGCTCCCCCGGGTGCCAAAAACATTCAGTACTTC.

This rearrangement joins TRBV6-1 to TRBJ1-2; tentative D call: TRBD1 (5 bases). V was shortened by 0 bases and J by 0 bases, with 8 bases between the two germline ends. The CDR3 length is 15 residues. Per germline, CDR1 MNHNS and CDR2 SASEGT. The CDR3 DNA follows: TGTGCCAGCAGTGAAGCGGCAGGGTCTAACTATGGCTACACCTTC. Its translation is CASSEAAGSNYGYTF.

The gene calls are TRBV29-1 and TRBJ1-1, with D unclear. The V end lost 7 bases, the J end lost 4 bases, and 13 bases lay between the germline ends. The germline V gene has CDR1 SQVTM and CDR2 ANQGSEA. The CDR3 contains 12 residues. CDR3 nucleotides: TGCAGCGCCTGGGAGGGATCCACTGAAGCTTTCTTT. Translation: CSAWEGSTEAFF.